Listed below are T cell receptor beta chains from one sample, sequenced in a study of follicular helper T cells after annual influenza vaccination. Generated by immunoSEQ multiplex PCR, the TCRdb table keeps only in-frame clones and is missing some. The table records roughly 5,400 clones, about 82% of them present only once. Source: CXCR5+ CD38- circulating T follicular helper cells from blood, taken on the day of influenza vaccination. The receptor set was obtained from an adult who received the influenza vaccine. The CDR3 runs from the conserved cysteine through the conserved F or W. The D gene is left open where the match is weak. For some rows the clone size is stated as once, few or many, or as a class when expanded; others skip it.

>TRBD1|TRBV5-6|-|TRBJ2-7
CASSFGQGLREQYF
TGTGCCAGCAGCTTCGGACAGGGGTTGCGAGAGCAGTACTTC
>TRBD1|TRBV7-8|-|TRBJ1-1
CASSRTGGSDTEAFF
TGTGCCAGCAGCAGGACAGGGGGCTCGGACACTGAAGCTTTCTTT
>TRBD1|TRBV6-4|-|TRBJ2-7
CASLGQGKLSGLFYEQYF
TGTGCCAGCCTGGGACAGGGAAAACTGAGCGGCCTTTTCTACGAGCAGTACTTC
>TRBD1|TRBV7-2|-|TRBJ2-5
CASSRPLGQGRQTQYF
TGTGCCAGCAGCCGTCCCCTAGGACAGGGCAGGCAGACCCAGTACTTC
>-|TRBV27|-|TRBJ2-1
CASSILRGNEQFF
TGTGCCAGTAGTATCTTGAGGGGGAATGAGCAGTTCTTC
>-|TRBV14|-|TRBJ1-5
CASSHEGQPQHF
TGTGCCAGCAGCCATGAGGGACAGCCCCAGCATTTT
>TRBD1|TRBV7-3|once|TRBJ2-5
CASSLRSGDRETQYF
TGTGCCAGCAGCTTAAGGTCCGGGGACAGGGAGACCCAGTACTTC
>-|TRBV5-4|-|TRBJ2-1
CASSPGPGQGNYNEQFF
TGTGCCAGCAGCCCAGGACCAGGGCAGGGAAACTACAATGAGCAGTTCTTC
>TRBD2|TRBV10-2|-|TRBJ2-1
CASSERAGGGYNEQFF
TGCGCCAGCAGTGAGAGGGCGGGAGGGGGGTACAATGAGCAGTTCTTC
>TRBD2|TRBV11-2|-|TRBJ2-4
CASSPGLAGAKNIQYF
TGTGCCAGCAGTCCTGGACTAGCGGGAGCCAAAAACATTCAGTACTTC
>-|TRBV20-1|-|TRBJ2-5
CSGSSKETQYF
TGCAGTGGCTCCTCCAAGGAGACCCAGTACTTC
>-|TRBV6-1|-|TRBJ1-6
CASIGDTNNSPLHF
TGTGCCAGCATTGGGGACACGAATAATTCACCCCTCCACTTT
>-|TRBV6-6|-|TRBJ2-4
CASRPTQGTENIQYF
TGTGCCAGCAGGCCCACACAGGGCACGGAAAACATTCAGTACTTC
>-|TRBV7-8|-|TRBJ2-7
CASSQGGASYEQYF
TGTGCCAGCAGCCAGGGGGGGGCTTCCTACGAGCAGTACTTC
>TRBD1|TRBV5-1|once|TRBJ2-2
CASSKGRQGGTGELFF
TGCGCCAGCAGCAAGGGGAGACAGGGTGGCACCGGGGAGCTGTTTTTT
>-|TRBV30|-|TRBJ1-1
CAWSPPNLNTEAFF
TGTGCCTGGAGTCCCCCTAACTTGAACACTGAAGCTTTCTTT
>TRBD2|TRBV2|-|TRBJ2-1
CASSHLAGGPSYNEQFF
TGTGCCAGCAGTCACCTAGCGGGAGGGCCCTCCTACAATGAGCAGTTCTTC
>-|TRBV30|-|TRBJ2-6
CAWNVERQSRANVLTF
TGTGCCTGGAATGTGGAGCGTCAAAGTCGGGCCAACGTCCTGACTTTC
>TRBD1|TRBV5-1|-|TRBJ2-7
CASSSRDRGTVSHF
TGCGCCAGCAGCTCCCGGGACAGGGGGACTGTTTCGCACTTC
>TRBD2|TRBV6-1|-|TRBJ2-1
CASSLQPLARHEQFF
TGTGCCAGCTCCTTACAACCACTAGCGAGACATGAGCAGTTCTTC
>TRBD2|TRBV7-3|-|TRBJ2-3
CASSLIPMGGTQYF
TGTGCCAGCAGCTTAATCCCAATGGGGGGGACGCAGTATTTT
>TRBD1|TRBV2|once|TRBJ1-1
CASQRTGGENTEAFF
TGTGCCAGCCAACGGACAGGGGGCGAAAACACTGAAGCTTTCTTT
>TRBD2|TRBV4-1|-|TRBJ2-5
CASSQGGVAGNQETQYF
TGCGCCAGCAGCCAAGGAGGGGTAGCGGGGAATCAAGAGACCCAGTACTTC
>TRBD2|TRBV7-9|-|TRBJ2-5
CASSLVAGGKETQYF
TGTGCCAGCAGCTTAGTCGCGGGAGGAAAAGAGACCCAGTACTTC
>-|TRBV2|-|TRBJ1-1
CASSGFANTEAFF
TGTGCCAGCAGTGGATTTGCGAACACTGAAGCTTTCTTT
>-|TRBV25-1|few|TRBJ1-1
CASSLMTGNTEAFF
TGTGCCAGCAGCCTCATGACAGGGAACACTGAAGCTTTCTTT
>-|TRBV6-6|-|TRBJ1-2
CASTGSNYGYTF
TGTGCCAGCACAGGCAGTAACTATGGCTACACCTTC
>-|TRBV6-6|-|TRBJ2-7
CASSYSGGEDMEQYF
TGTGCCAGCAGTTACTCGGGCGGGGAGGATATGGAGCAGTACTTC
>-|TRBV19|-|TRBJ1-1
CASSIQGSTEAFF
TGTGCCAGTAGTATTCAGGGGAGCACTGAAGCTTTCTTT
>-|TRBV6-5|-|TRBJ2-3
CASSLTRAADTQYF
TGTGCCAGCAGTCTGACGAGGGCTGCAGATACGCAGTATTTT
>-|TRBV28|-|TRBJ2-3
CASSLSADTQYF
TGTGCCAGCAGTTTGTCGGCAGATACGCAGTATTTT
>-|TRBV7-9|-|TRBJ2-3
CASSLLDPNFADTQYF
TGTGCCAGCAGCTTACTGGACCCCAACTTCGCAGATACGCAGTATTTT
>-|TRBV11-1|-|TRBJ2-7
CASSLGIGGPYEQYF
TGTGCCAGCAGCTTAGGAATCGGGGGGCCCTACGAGCAGTACTTC
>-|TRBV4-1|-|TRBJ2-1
CASSAPRQGRSLGSNEQFF
TGCGCCAGCAGCGCACCCCGGCAGGGGCGGTCGTTAGGTTCGAATGAGCAGTTCTTC
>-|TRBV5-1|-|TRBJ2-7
CASSLVSYYEQYF
TGCGCCAGCAGCTTAGTGTCCTACTACGAGCAGTACTTC
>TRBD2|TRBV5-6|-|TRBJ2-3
CASSLVPNLAGEGDTQYF
TGTGCCAGCAGCTTGGTGCCGAACCTAGCGGGAGAAGGAGATACGCAGTATTTT
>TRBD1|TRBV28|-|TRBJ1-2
CASTFHKTGSDGYTF
TGTGCCAGCACATTTCACAAGACAGGGAGTGATGGCTACACCTTC
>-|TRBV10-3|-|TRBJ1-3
CAISRNLPTDSGNTIYF
TGTGCCATCAGTCGCAACCTACCGACAGACTCTGGAAACACCATATATTTT
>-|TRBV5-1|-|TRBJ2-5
CASSLAWGAGETQYF
TGCGCCAGCAGCTTGGCCTGGGGGGCAGGTGAGACCCAGTACTTC
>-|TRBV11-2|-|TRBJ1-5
CASSPTPGRNQPQHF
TGTGCCAGCAGCCCTACTCCTGGGCGCAATCAGCCCCAGCATTTT
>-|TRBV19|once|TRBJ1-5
CASRIQGLNQPQHF
TGTGCCAGTAGGATACAGGGCCTCAATCAGCCCCAGCATTTT
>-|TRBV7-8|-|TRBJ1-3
CASSPDLGPASGNTIYF
TGTGCCAGCAGTCCCGACCTCGGCCCAGCCTCTGGAAACACCATATATTTT
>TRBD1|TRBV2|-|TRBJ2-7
CASSEQGPTYEQYF
TGTGCCAGCAGCGAACAGGGGCCGACCTACGAGCAGTACTTC
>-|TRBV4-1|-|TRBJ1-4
CASSPPAGNEKLFF
TGCGCCAGCAGCCCCCCGGCGGGGAATGAAAAACTGTTTTTT
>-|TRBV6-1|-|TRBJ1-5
CASSDSDNQPQHF
TGTGCCAGCAGTGATTCCGATAATCAGCCCCAGCATTTT
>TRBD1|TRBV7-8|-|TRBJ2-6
CATALQGMASGANVLTF
TGTGCCACCGCCCTACAGGGGATGGCTTCTGGGGCCAACGTCCTGACTTTC
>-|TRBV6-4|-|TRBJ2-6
CASSAHISGANVLTF
TGTGCCAGCAGTGCCCACATCTCTGGGGCCAACGTCCTGACTTTC
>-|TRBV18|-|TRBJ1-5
CASSPGDQPQHF
TGTGCCAGCTCACCAGGGGATCAGCCCCAGCATTTT
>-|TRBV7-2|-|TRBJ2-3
CASSSDLVSTDTQYF
TGTGCCAGCAGCTCCGATTTGGTTAGCACAGATACGCAGTATTTT
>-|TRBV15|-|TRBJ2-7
CATSKVGTTLYEQYF
TGTGCCACCAGCAAAGTCGGAACCACTCTATACGAGCAGTACTTC
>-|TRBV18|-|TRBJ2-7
CASSPLGGRSAVNEQYF
TGTGCCAGCTCACCGCTAGGGGGACGAAGCGCGGTTAACGAGCAGTACTTC
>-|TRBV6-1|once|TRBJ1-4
CASSPGPNEKLFF
TGTGCCAGCAGTCCCGGGCCCAATGAAAAACTGTTTTTT
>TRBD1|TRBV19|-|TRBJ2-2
CASGTGLGTGELFF
TGTGCCAGCGGGACAGGGCTCGGCACCGGGGAGCTGTTTTTT
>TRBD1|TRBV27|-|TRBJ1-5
CASSSDRGQQPQHF
TGTGCCAGCAGCTCCGACAGGGGGCAACAGCCCCAGCATTTT